This T cell receptor (beta chain) was profiled in a study of blood T cell repertoires in COVID-19 (TCRdb year 2020). For the study in its entirety: Collaborator samples came from the United States, Italy and Spain and covered acute and convalescent phases of COVID-19. The material from the prospective study consisted of cDNA or gDNA derived from T cells, B-cell-depleted T cells, or PBMCs. Subjects who had been exposed to COVID-19, were actively infected with it, or had recovered from it provided the deeply sampled blood TCRbeta repertoires that made up the dataset. The repertoires were released in a freely available public database intended as a resource for research on the immune response to SARS-CoV-2. The samples were drawn from two sources: the first 160 participants of the ongoing ImmuneRACE study, and approximately 1,300 subjects contributed by 6 global collaborators. A de-identified subject ID, COVID-19 status, age in years and sex were almost always included in the sample metadata. Where available, HLA class I and class II types were obtained from metadata supplied by the sample provider rather than from assay-based typing. Overall results and qualifications from the work: The amount of clinical and demographic metadata varied by source and participant and was provided uncurated.

TCRbeta CDR3 regions were amplified from genomic DNA by means of the immunoSEQ Assay, a bias-controlled multiplex PCR. The paper's data handling went like this. Nucleated cell counts per sample were estimated from amplification of reference gene primers within the assay. To quantify the absolute abundance of each unique TCRbeta CDR3 rearrangement, sequence reads were collapsed and filtered. Productive Simpson clonality was computed per sample as the square root of Simpson's diversity index over productive rearrangements. What TCRdb holds here is the immuneACCESS table cut down to in-frame rearrangements. Part of the clones is not present; checked against another copy, under half of the missing clones reflect an unresolved V gene, and the others are unexplained. V and J calls and clone size are as listed in that table; D and trimming were resolved from the DNA. The sample data list about 200,000 clones, and approximately 85% of these were observed just once. The ten largest clonotypes hold 4.5% to 5% of the sample.

Of note for this clone: Its antigen specificity is not known. Base qualities are not at hand, and no much larger clone is one base apart.

Whole blood was collected in K2EDTA tubes by collaborating institutions according to the institutions' own protocols. For TCRbeta analysis, collaborators shipped samples in one of three forms: frozen whole blood, isolated PBMCs, or DNA extracted from either of those sample types. The CDR3 runs 13 amino acids, cysteine and phenylalanine included. Only the CDR3 region is kept as DNA, spanning 39 bases read in frame from base 1. The germline V gene provides CDR1 KGHSH and CDR2 LQKENI. The junction carries 16 bases between V and J, which are trimmed by 6 bases and 10 bases respectively. This TCR came from a woman aged 80 or over with acute or convalescent COVID-19. The specimen sequenced was peripheral blood. The chain employs TRBV18 and TRBJ2-1; D gene: possibly TRBD1, on 7 matching bases. CDR3 region: CASSPRDSREQFF. The sequenced DNA is TGTGCCAGCTCGCCGCGGGACAGCCGAGAGCAGTTCTTC.